Following are 28 T cell receptor beta chains from one sample sequenced in a study of shared clonotypes between healthy human individuals. The protocol was immunoSEQ multiplex PCR, while the TCRdb copy is restricted to in-frame clones and leaves out a portion. The table has 950,000 to 1,200,000 clones, roughly 80% seen once. The source material was memory CD4+ T cells from PBMCs. Stated subset: CD45RA-negative fraction. These TCRs come from a young man in good health. Some clones in this sample may be carry-over from other donors' samples.

The rearrangement joins TRBV7-8 to TRBJ1-3, with D unresolved. V lost 1 base to trimming and J lost 4 bases, with 11 bases between them. Germline assignment: CDR1 SGHVS and CDR2 FQNEAQ. There are 15 residues in the CDR3. This CDR3 is CASSLEGSEGNTIYF. The CDR3 DNA follows: TGTGCCAGCAGCTTAGAGGGCTCGGAAGGAAACACCATATATTTT.

This chain uses TRBV14 with TRBJ1-1, with TRBD1 as a possible D gene (5 bases). The CDR3 is 15 residues long. Between the trimmed V and J ends, which lost 2 bases and 5 bases, there was a span of 15 bases. Per the germline V gene, CDR1 is SGHDN and CDR2 is FVKESK. In DNA, the CDR3 is TGTGCCAGCAGCCAAAATTTCGGGGCAAGGACTGAAGCTTTCTTT. Protein: CASSQNFGARTEAFF.

This chain links TRBV27 with TRBJ1-4; tentative D call: TRBD1 (5 bases). The V end was cut by 5 bases, the J end by 4 bases, with 17 bases between. The CDR3 loop spans 16 amino acids. CDR1 and CDR2 from the germline V gene are MNHEY and SMNVEV (reference sequence). CDR3 nucleotide sequence: TGTGCCAGCAGTGGAACTCCCCGCGGGGGTAATGAAAAACTGTTTTTT. Protein sequence: CASSGTPRGGNEKLFF. The full variable domain, rest sourced from reference TRBV27 and TRBJ1-4, is EAQVTQNPRYLITVTGKKLTVTCSQNMNHEYMSWYRQDPGLGLRQIYYSMNVEVTDKGDVPEGYKVSRKEKRNFPLILESPSPNQTSLYFCASSGTPRGGNEKLFFGSGTQLSVL.

The V gene is TRBV7-2, the J gene TRBJ2-7; 16 bases line up with TRBD2. V was pared by 0 bases and J by 6 bases, with 11 bases of the junction left unmatched. Germline loops: CDR1 SGHTA, CDR2 FQGNSA. The CDR3 runs 19 residues. Written as DNA, the CDR3 is TGTGCCAGCAGCTTAGCGGCCGGGACTAGCGGGAGGGTCCGTGGCGAGCAGTACTTC. This encodes CASSLAAGTSGRVRGEQYF.

The V call is TRBV10-3, the J call TRBJ1-1, with TRBD1 as a possible D gene (5 bases). The length of the CDR3 is 13 residues. Trimming stripped 6 bases from V and 1 base from J, with 9 bases between. Germline-derived CDR1 and CDR2 are ENHRY and SYGVKD. The CDR3 loop reads CAIRNTGNTEAFF. The CDR3 nucleotides are TGTGCCATCAGGAACACAGGGAACACTGAAGCTTTCTTT.

The CDR3 nucleotides read TGTGCCAGCAGCCCCTCGCGCGGGGGTTTGAACACTGAAGCTTTCTTT. Translating gives CASSPSRGGLNTEAFF. The chain combines TRBV7-3 with TRBJ1-1; a possible D gene is TRBD1 (5 bases). This CDR3 is 16 amino acids long. V lost 5 bases to trimming and J lost 0 bases, with 16 bases between them. Germline V gene lookup returns CDR1 SGHTA and CDR2 FQGTGA.

This chain connects TRBV29-1 to TRBJ1-2, with D possibly TRBD1 on 5 matching bases. CDR3 size: 12 residues. V lost 4 bases, J lost 6 bases, and 12 bases lay in between. The germline CDR1 and CDR2 sequences are SQVTM and ANQGSEA. The CDR3 here is CSVVRGRDGYTF. The CDR3 DNA reads as TGCAGCGTTGTAAGGGGAAGAGATGGCTACACCTTC.

CDR3 nucleotide sequence: TGTGCCAGCAGCTTATCCCCAGGTAGAGAGGGGTTACAGCCCCAGCATTTT. Its protein product is CASSLSPGREGLQPQHF. The chain employs TRBV7-9 and TRBJ1-5; perhaps TRBD1 as D (5 bases). CDR1 is SEHNR, CDR2 FQNEAQ, per germline (reference sequence). The CDR3 is 17 residues long. V was trimmed by 2 bases and J by 7 bases, leaving 21 bases between them.

This clone has just a few counts. The rearrangement links TRBV6-1 to TRBJ2-7; D is possibly TRBD2 (6 bases). V was shortened by 5 bases and J by 0 bases, with 11 bases between the two germline ends. CDR1 and CDR2 from the germline V gene are MNHNS and SASEGT. This CDR3 contains 14 residues. CDR3 protein: CASSPGLSSYEQYF. The CDR3 nucleotides are TGTGCCAGCAGTCCGGGACTGAGCTCCTACGAGCAGTACTTC.

The rearrangement links TRBV27 to TRBJ2-2; D might be TRBD1 (5 bases). This CDR3 region has 16 residues. Trimming left V 4 bases short and J 2 bases short, with 14 bases between. In germline, CDR1 is MNHEY, CDR2 SMNVEV (reference sequence). The CDR3 loop is CASSSRGYPNTGELFF. The CDR3 DNA is TGTGCCAGCAGTTCTAGGGGATATCCTAACACCGGGGAGCTGTTTTTT.

The chain carries TRBV5-4 and TRBJ1-2; D remains ambiguous. The CDR3 consists of 16 residues. Between the trimmed V and J ends, which lost 2 bases and 4 bases, there was a span of 18 bases. The germline gives CDR1 SGHNT, CDR2 YYREEE (reference sequence). This CDR3 is CASSFPAAHAFYGYTF. Here the CDR3 DNA reads TGTGCCAGCAGCTTTCCTGCGGCTCACGCGTTCTATGGCTACACCTTC.

This clone was seen only a few times. This sequence joins TRBV19 and TRBJ2-4; D is ambiguous. V was pared by 6 bases and J by 8 bases, with 8 bases between. This CDR3 has 11 residues. Germline-derived CDR1 and CDR2 are LNHDA and SQIVND (reference sequence). In nucleotides, the CDR3 is TGTGCCAGTAGCGCCGGAGACATTCAGTACTTC. Translating gives CASSAGDIQYF. The full variable domain, with the rest looked up from reference TRBV19 and TRBJ2-4, is DGGITQSPKYLFRKEGQNVTLSCEQNLNHDAMYWYRQDPGQGLRLIYYSQIVNDFQKGDIAEGYSVSREKKESFPLTVTSAQKNPTAFYLCASSAGDIQYFGAGTRLSVL.

The rearrangement uses TRBV5-1 and TRBJ2-5; TRBD1 aligns across 12 bases. V dropped 5 bases and J dropped 5; count of bases not matched to a gene: 7. There are 15 residues in the CDR3. Germline CDR1 is SGHRS and CDR2 is YFSETQ. CDR3 coding DNA: TGCGCCAGCAGTTCTCAGGGGACAGGGGGCGAGACCCAGTACTTC. Residues: CASSSQGTGGETQYF.

The chain combines TRBV28 with TRBJ2-3; D gene unclear. The V and J ends lost 8 bases and 5 bases respectively, with 5 bases between them. There are 10 residues in the CDR3. The V gene's germline CDR1 is MDHEN and CDR2 SYDVKM. The CDR3 loop is CASGEDTQYF. In DNA form, the CDR3 reads TGTGCCAGCGGAGAAGATACGCAGTATTTT. Drawing the rest from reference TRBV28 and TRBJ2-3, the complete variable domain is DVKVTQSSRYLVKRTGEKVFLECVQDMDHENMFWYRQDPGLGLRLIYFSYDVKMKEKGDIPEGYSVSREKKERFSLILESASTNQTSMYLCASGEDTQYFGPGTRLTVL.

This chain connects TRBV7-2 to TRBJ2-3; D ambiguous. The CDR3 extends over 15 amino acids. V lost 1 base and J 6 bases, leaving 14 bases between the germline ends. Germline V CDR1 and CDR2: SGHTA, FQGNSA. CDR3 nucleotide sequence: TGTGCCAGCAGCTTAGTATACCTAAGGGTGGATACGCAGTATTTT. Its translation is CASSLVYLRVDTQYF.

The rearrangement links TRBV5-1 to TRBJ2-1, with a weak D call TRBD2 (6 bases). Trimming removed 3 bases from V and 2 bases from J, with 12 bases in between. The CDR3 covers 15 residues. The germline CDR1 and CDR2 sequences are SGHRS and YFSETQ. CDR3 loop: CASSSGGTTYNEQFF. The CDR3 DNA reads as TGCGCCAGCAGCTCGGGCGGGACCACCTACAATGAGCAGTTCTTC.

The chain joins TRBV5-6 to TRBJ2-3, with 11 bases matching TRBD2. The CDR3 sequence is 18 residues long. Looked up from germline, CDR1 is SGHDT and CDR2 is YYEEEE. The V segment lost 3 bases and the J segment 0 bases; nucleotides outside the gene matches: 9. The CDR3 here is CASSSYIRTSGSTDTQYF. CDR3 DNA: TGTGCCAGCAGCTCATACATCAGGACTAGCGGGAGCACAGATACGCAGTATTTT.

V and J are TRBV19 and TRBJ1-2; 7 bases are a match to TRBD1. The length of the CDR3 is 13 residues. The junction had 8 bases not matched to a gene; V was cut back by 5 bases and J by 8 bases. The germline gives CDR1 LNHDA, CDR2 SQIVND (reference sequence). CDR3 DNA sequence: TGTGCCAGTAGTCCCGACAGGGACGGGGGCTACACCTTC. Encoded protein: CASSPDRDGGYTF.

This rearrangement joins TRBV14 to TRBJ2-3; weak D call: TRBD1 (5 bases). V dropped 8 bases and J dropped 3 bases, with 12 bases sitting between them. Looked up from germline, CDR1 is SGHDN and CDR2 is FVKESK. CDR3 length: 13 residues. The CDR3 loop is CASQSRETDTQYF. The CDR3 DNA follows: TGTGCCAGCCAGAGCAGGGAAACAGATACGCAGTATTTT. Full variable domain (outside the CDR3, taken from reference TRBV14 and TRBJ2-3): EAGVTQFPSHSVIEKGQTVTLRCDPISGHDNLYWYRRVMGKEIKFLLHFVKESKQDESGMPNNRFLAERTGGTYSTLKVQPAELEDSGVYFCASQSRETDTQYFGPGTRLTVL.

The J gene is TRBJ2-7, the V gene TRBV7-8; D call uncertain. This CDR3 region has 13 residues. V lost 5 bases and J 6 bases, leaving 14 bases between the germline ends. Germline CDR1 and CDR2: SGHVS and FQNEAQ. The CDR3 nucleotides read TGTGCCAGCAGCCCCCCTAAAGCCTCCGAGCAGTACTTC. This gives the protein CASSPPKASEQYF.

In the case of this clone: This CDR3 is also generated by other DNA sequences in the sample. The CDR3 DNA follows: TGCGCCAGCAGCTTGGAGACGGGCTCCTACAATGAGCAGTTCTTC. This encodes CASSLETGSYNEQFF. The genes are TRBV5-1 and TRBJ2-1; D not resolved. V shed 0 bases and J shed 0 bases, with 7 bases lying between them. In germline, CDR1 is SGHRS, CDR2 YFSETQ. The CDR3 has 15 residues.

CDR3 coding DNA: TGCGCCAGCAGCTTTCTACCCATACCGGGACAGGGGACCATCTTCTCCTACGAGCAGTACTTC. Its protein product is CASSFLPIPGQGTIFSYEQYF. The chain recombines TRBV5-1 with TRBJ2-7, with 10 bases matching TRBD1. Germline V gene lookup returns CDR1 SGHRS and CDR2 YFSETQ. The CDR3 extends over 21 amino acids. The V gene end was trimmed by 2 bases and the J gene end by 0 bases; junction bases not matched to a gene: 20.

This sequence joins TRBV9 and TRBJ2-2; no clear D. Germline lookup yields CDR1 SGDLS and CDR2 YYNGEE. Trimming shortened V by 3 bases and J by 7 bases, and 16 bases separated the two germline ends. The CDR3 sequence is 15 residues long. The CDR3 coding sequence is TGTGCCAGCAGCGACTACCCCCAAAAGGGCGGGGAGCTGTTTTTT. Residues: CASSDYPQKGGELFF.

The V gene is TRBV7-3, the J gene TRBJ2-6, with TRBD1 as a possible D gene (8 bases). The V gene lost 3 bases and the J gene lost 1 base, with 16 bases spanning the gap. Germline CDR1 and CDR2: SGHTA and FQGTGA. CDR3 length: 18 amino acids. CDR3 coding DNA: TGTGCCAGCAGCTTTACAGGGGGAGGGTGGTCTGGGGCCAACGTCCTGACTTTC. Protein: CASSFTGGGWSGANVLTF.

The J gene is TRBJ1-4, the V gene TRBV27, with no clear D. Per germline, CDR1 MNHEY and CDR2 SMNVEV (reference sequence). Trimming took off 2 bases at V and 10 bases at J, with 11 bases between the two ends. CDR3 length: 13 amino acids. CDR3 region: CASSLSSSVKLFF. In DNA, the CDR3 is TGTGCCAGCAGTTTAAGTTCTTCCGTAAAACTGTTTTTT.

V is TRBV7-3 and J is TRBJ2-1; the D gene could be TRBD1 or TRBD2 (6 bases each). The ends were cut back, 5 bases at V and 12 bases at J, with 11 bases in the middle. This CDR3 has 11 residues. From germline, CDR1 is SGHTA and CDR2 FQGTGA. The CDR3 DNA follows: TGTGCCAGCAGCCAACAGGGAGGGCAGTTCTTC. This gives the protein CASSQQGGQFF.

The genes are TRBV10-3 and TRBJ1-4; maybe TRBD1 (5 bases). V was cut by 4 bases and J by 3 bases, with 12 bases left in between. The CDR3 is 15 residues long. Looked up from germline, CDR1 is ENHRY and CDR2 is SYGVKD. The CDR3 DNA reads as TGTGCCATCAGTGGAACAGGTCAACCTAATGAAAAACTGTTTTTT. This sequence encodes CAISGTGQPNEKLFF.

V gene TRBV5-1 combines with J gene TRBJ2-3; 10 bases agree with TRBD2. The CDR3 covers 16 residues. V lost 3 bases to trimming and J lost 3 bases; unmatched junction nucleotides: 7. Germline lookup yields CDR1 SGHRS and CDR2 YFSETQ. DNA of the CDR3: TGCGCCAGCAGCTCCTTAGCGGGAGGTGGAACAGATACGCAGTATTTT. This codes for CASSSLAGGGTDTQYF.